The T cell receptor beta chain described here comes from a study of blood T cell repertoires in COVID-19. Libraries were prepared by immunoSEQ multiplex PCR; TCRdb keeps only in-frame clonotypes and omits some of them. This table holds almost 70,000 clones, about 91% found once. V trimming: 3 bases; J trimming: 4 bases; junction bases outside the gene matches: 8. Germline V CDR1 and CDR2: SQVTM, ANQGSEA. The CDR3 is made up of 15 amino acids. Sequencing input: peripheral blood. This receptor was identified in a woman in her 70s with acute or convalescent COVID-19. The chain joins TRBV29-1 to TRBJ2-5; 10 bases fit TRBD1. This CDR3 is CSVDTGQGVGETQYF. DNA for the CDR3: TGCAGCGTTGACACTGGACAGGGGGTTGGAGAGACCCAGTACTTC.